These 28 T cell receptor beta chains were all obtained from the same sample, sequenced in a study of tumor-infiltrating lymphocytes in oesophageal squamous cell carcinoma. TCRdb reprocessed the PCR reads with MiXCR, giving one entry per CDR3 protein. The sample contains approximately 20,000 distinct CDR3 sequences, about 35% of which appear only once. Sequencing used esophageal tumor tissue. Every receptor here comes from a male donor with esophageal squamous cell carcinoma.

This clonotype was counted between two and nine times. This sequence joins TRBV7-8 and TRBJ2-3; 8 bases match TRBD2. CDR1 is SGHVS, CDR2 FQNEAQ, per germline. V shed 5 bases and J 11 bases; nucleotides not matched to a gene: 15. This CDR3 region has 15 residues. The CDR3 loop is CASSLSGGGAVMQYF. The CDR3 region has the DNA TGTGCCAGCAGCCTCTCCGGGGGGGGGGCGGTTATGCAGTATTTT.

This clonotype was detected many times. V usage is TRBV6-1 and J usage is TRBJ2-7, with 11 bases fitting TRBD1. With V trimmed by 7 bases and J by 3 bases, 8 bases remained unmatched. The CDR3 consists of 15 residues. Germline V lookup: CDR1 MNHNS, CDR2 SASEGT. As DNA, the CDR3 is TGTGCCAGCACCCCAGGGACAGGGGGTTACTACGAGCAGTACTTC. Its translation: CASTPGTGGYYEQYF.

There are many counts of this clonotype. The V call is TRBV5-4, the J call TRBJ1-3; possibly TRBD1 for D (6 bases). Germline V gene lookup returns CDR1 SGHNT and CDR2 YYREEE (reference sequence). V shed 5 bases and J shed 4 bases, with 16 bases lying between them. The CDR3 spans 15 residues. Written as DNA, the CDR3 is TGTGCCAGCAGTCCACCGGGGGCGTCGGGAAACACCATATATTTT. Its translation: CASSPPGASGNTIYF.

In this sample, this clonotype turned up many times. The DNA of the CDR3 is TGCGCCAGCAGCTTCGGACAAAAACTGTTTTTT. Protein product: CASSFGQKLFF. V gene TRBV5-1 combines with J gene TRBJ1-4; D call uncertain. The CDR3 loop spans 11 amino acids. Per germline, CDR1 SGHRS and CDR2 YFSETQ. V dropped 2 bases and J dropped 9 bases, with 5 bases sitting between them.

Ten or more counts support this clonotype. V is TRBV14 and J is TRBJ2-7; 7 bases match TRBD1. Germline V lookup: CDR1 SGHDN, CDR2 FVKESK. This CDR3 region has 22 residues. Trimming removed 1 base from V and 5 bases from J; junction bases left unmatched: 29. CDR3 sequence: CASSQGTFGRGSGGAFVHEQYF. DNA of the CDR3: TGTGCCAGCAGCCAAGGGACCTTTGGAAGAGGATCAGGGGGAGCCTTCGTCCACGAGCAGTACTTC.

The chain combines TRBV29-1 with TRBJ2-7; 9 nucleotides agree with TRBD1. The assigned J gene may be wrong: the sequence end matches TRBJ2-5 better. This CDR3 contains 12 residues. Germline V lookup: CDR1 SQVTM, CDR2 ANQGSEA. CDR3 sequence reads: CSVKGQGETQYF. The CDR3 DNA reads TGCAGCGTTAAGGGACAGGGAGAGACCCAGTACTTC.

Ten or more counts support this clonotype. The gene calls are TRBV14 and TRBJ2-1, with 7 bases matching TRBD1. The J call may not be correct, given that the DNA end is closer to TRBJ2-7. Looked up from germline, CDR1 is SGHDN and CDR2 is FVKESK. The CDR3 is made up of 12 amino acids. In DNA, the CDR3 is TGTGCCAGCAGATCGACAGGGTACGAGCAGTACTTC. It encodes CASRSTGYEQYF.

The chain joins TRBV4-1 to TRBJ2-5; tentative D call: TRBD2 (6 bases). V was trimmed by 4 bases and J by 5 bases, leaving 17 bases between them. CDR1 MGHRA and CDR2 YSYEKL come from the germline V gene. This CDR3 region has 15 residues. The CDR3 DNA sequence: TGCGCCAGCAGCCCGGGAGATGACCCCCGTGAGACCCAGTACTTC. This sequence encodes CASSPGDDPRETQYF.

This clonotype was seen a handful of times. The chain combines TRBV7-2 with TRBJ2-5, with 11 positions matching TRBD2. The length of the CDR3 is 16 residues. Germline-derived CDR1 and CDR2 are SGHTA and FQGNSA. V lost 0 bases, J lost 1 base, and 1 base stayed unmatched. The CDR3 DNA reads TGTGCCAGCAGCTTAGCCGGGACTAGCGGCCAAGAGACCCAGTACTTC. Its translation is CASSLAGTSGQETQYF.

This clonotype showed up just a few times. The CDR3 nucleotides read TGTGCCAGCAGTCTTCGGGACTCCTACTACAATGAGCAGTTCTTC. Translation: CASSLRDSYYNEQFF. The chain links TRBV9 to TRBJ2-5; D might be TRBD2 (6 bases). With the DNA end fitting TRBJ2-1 better, the J assignment may be wrong. CDR3 length equals 15 residues. Germline V gene data show CDR1 as SGDLS and CDR2 as YYNGEE.

This clonotype was found once. The J gene is TRBJ2-1, the V gene TRBV7-3; possible D gene TRBD1, 5 bases. Per germline, CDR1 SGHTA and CDR2 FQGTGA. The length of the CDR3 is 19 residues. Trimming took 4 bases from V and 0 from J, leaving 22 bases between them. CDR3 in amino acids: CASSSLAPPTVRSYNEQFF. The CDR3 DNA sequence: TGTGCCAGCAGCTCCTTGGCACCTCCGACAGTCCGCTCCTACAATGAGCAGTTCTTC.

This clonotype was seen once. The rearrangement links TRBV11-1 to TRBJ2-4; D unresolved. The end of the DNA is better explained by TRBJ2-5, so the J call may be wrong. This CDR3 comprises 12 residues. Germline CDR1 and CDR2: SGHAT and FQDESV (reference sequence). In DNA form, the CDR3 reads TGTGCCAGCAGCTTAGCACAAGAGACCCAGTACTTC. The encoded protein is CASSLAQETQYF.

On this clonotype itself: One base away lies a much larger clone, so this may be a sequencing read error. This chain connects TRBV9 to TRBJ2-7, with D uncertain. Trimming pared 0 bases from V and 7 bases from J, leaving 5 bases between. This CDR3 has 11 amino acids. CDR1 and CDR2 (germline): SGDLS, YYNGEE. The CDR3 loop reads CASSVEAEQYF. CDR3 nucleotide sequence: TGTGCCAGCAGCGTAGAAGCTGAGCAGTACTTC.

This clonotype was counted many times. The gene calls are TRBV27 and TRBJ2-1, with 8 bases identical to TRBD1. The ends lost 5 bases at V and 5 bases at J; junction bases unmatched: 14. The CDR3 length is 17 residues. The germline gives CDR1 MNHEY, CDR2 SMNVEV (reference sequence). The chain's CDR3 is CASSLGDRPGINNEQFF. CDR3 DNA sequence: TGTGCCAGCAGTCTGGGGGACAGGCCGGGAATCAACAATGAGCAGTTCTTC.

This clonotype was seen once. The chain is built from TRBV7-2 and TRBJ2-1; the D is unclear. The CDR3 runs to 14 residues. Trimming took off 1 base at V and 5 bases at J, with 9 bases between the two ends. Germline V gene sequence: CDR1 SGHTA, CDR2 FQGNSA. The CDR3 sequence: CASSLGQAHNEQFF. In nucleotides, the CDR3 is TGTGCCAGCAGCTTAGGGCAGGCCCACAATGAGCAGTTCTTC. Supplemented by reference TRBV7-2 and TRBJ2-1, the full variable domain reads GAGVSQSPSNKVTEKGKDVELRCDPISGHTALYWYRQSLGQGLEFLIYFQGNSAPDKSGLPSDRFSAERTGGSVSTLTIQRTQQEDSAVYLCASSLGQAHNEQFFGPGTRLTVL.

This clonotype appeared many times. The CDR3 DNA sequence: TGTGCCAGCTCACTCAGCAGCACAGTCATGAACACTGAAGCTTTCTTT. Protein product: CASSLSSTVMNTEAFF. V is TRBV18 and J is TRBJ1-1; D uncertain. V lost 4 bases and J 0 bases, leaving 15 bases between the germline ends. There are 16 residues in the CDR3. CDR1 is KGHSH, CDR2 LQKENI, per germline. The whole variable domain, remainder taken from reference TRBV18 and TRBJ1-1, is NAGVMQNPRHLVRRRGQEARLRCSPMKGHSHVYWYRQLPEEGLKFMVYLQKENIIDESGMPKERFSAEFPKEGPSILRIQQVVRGDSAAYFCASSLSSTVMNTEAFFGQGTRLTVV.

The CDR3 DNA reads TGCGCCAGCAGCTGGCGGACTAGCGGGAGTGTAAATGAGCAGTTCTTC. It is translated as CASSWRTSGSVNEQFF. V usage is TRBV5-1 and J usage is TRBJ2-1; 13 positions agree with TRBD2. With 3 bases clipped from V and 7 bases from J, the junction kept 7 bases outside the gene matches. Germline loops: CDR1 SGHRS, CDR2 YFSETQ. The CDR3 totals 16 residues.

The chain uses TRBV7-2 and TRBJ2-3; 11 bases are a match to TRBD2. Germline assignment: CDR1 SGHTA and CDR2 FQGNSA. Germline trimming cut 5 bases from V and 4 bases from J; bases unmatched to any gene: 5. The CDR3 is 15 residues long. The CDR3 bases are TGTGCCAGCAGCGTTAGCGGGAGGGCCTCAGATACGCAGTATTTT. It is translated as CASSVSGRASDTQYF.

Remarks on this clonotype: The CDR3 does not close with the conserved phenylalanine or tryptophan, likely indicating a read error. The DNA is omitted, as the CDR3 cannot be located on it reliably, and the CDR3 follows TCRdb's listing. The chain couples TRBV7-8 to TRBJ2-5; the table assigns TRBD1, which was not confirmed against the DNA. Germline CDR1 SGHVS, CDR2 FQNEAQ. With termini counted, the CDR3 has 17 amino acids. The CDR3 reads CASSPRQGAGSPLHFGN.

This clonotype was seen at least ten times. The rearrangement uses TRBV19 and TRBJ2-7, with D possibly matching TRBD1 (6 bases). Trimming removed 1 base from V and 6 bases from J, with 13 bases in between. Germline V gives CDR1 LNHDA, CDR2 SQIVND (reference sequence). This CDR3 contains 14 residues. The CDR3 DNA is TGTGCCAGTAGTATAGGTCCAGGGGAAGGCGAGCAGTACTTC. Translating gives CASSIGPGEGEQYF.

The chain links TRBV7-6 to TRBJ2-5; 8 bases agree with TRBD2. The CDR3 loop spans 15 amino acids. The ends lost 4 bases at V and 0 bases at J; junction bases unmatched: 4. Germline CDR1 and CDR2: SGHVS and FNYEAQ. The DNA of the CDR3 is TGTGCCAGCAGCTCTATGACTAGCGACCAAGAGACCCAGTACTTC. Its protein product is CASSSMTSDQETQYF.

V usage is TRBV7-2 and J usage is TRBJ2-7; D unclear. The CDR3 is 14 residues long. Germline V gene sequence: CDR1 SGHTA, CDR2 FQGNSA. With 4 bases removed from V and 5 bases from J, the gap between germline ends came to 15 bases. As DNA, the CDR3 is TGTGCCAGCAGCTCGCCCCCCGTATTAAACGAGCAGTACTTC. Translated: CASSSPPVLNEQYF.

This clonotype was seen at least ten times. J is TRBJ1-1 and V is TRBV2, with TRBD1 matching over 8 bases. Per the germline V gene, CDR1 is SNHLY and CDR2 is FYNNEI. V shed 6 bases, J shed 4 bases, and the junction held 1 base outside the gene matches. The CDR3 is made up of 12 amino acids. This chain's CDR3 is CASSDRGTEAFF. In DNA form, the CDR3 reads TGTGCCAGCAGCGACAGGGGCACTGAAGCTTTCTTT.

This clonotype has a count of ten or more. The chain joins TRBV6-1 to TRBJ1-5; a possible D gene is TRBD1 (5 bases). This CDR3 region has 13 residues. V lost 2 bases, J lost 7 bases, and 9 bases lay in between. The germline V gene has CDR1 MNHNS and CDR2 SASEGT. CDR3 residues: CASSEFRGQPQHF. The DNA for the CDR3 is TGTGCCAGCAGTGAATTTAGGGGACAGCCCCAGCATTTT.

In its sample, this clonotype was seen many times. This rearrangement joins TRBV6-1 to TRBJ1-1; D remains unclear. CDR1 is MNHNS and CDR2 is SASEGT in the germline V gene. This CDR3 is 14 amino acids long. Trimming removed 4 bases at V and 1 base at J, with 10 bases between. The DNA for the CDR3 is TGTGCCAGCAGTGGGAGGTCGGGGAACACTGAAGCTTTCTTT. Amino acid sequence: CASSGRSGNTEAFF.

This clonotype was seen ten or more times. The J gene is TRBJ1-3, the V gene TRBV4-1; D is uncertain. Germline assignment: CDR1 MGHRA and CDR2 YSYEKL. Trimming took off 4 bases at V and 4 bases at J, with 11 bases between the two ends. The CDR3 consists of 14 residues. The CDR3: CASSLTPGGNTIYF. The CDR3 DNA is TGCGCCAGCAGCCTAACCCCCGGGGGAAACACCATATATTTT.

The chain joins TRBV5-1 to TRBJ1-2, with TRBD1 matching over 8 bases. CDR3 length: 16 amino acids. J gave up 1 base and V 7 bases, and 12 bases lay outside the gene matches. Per the germline V gene, CDR1 is SGHRS and CDR2 is YFSETQ. The CDR3 protein is CASHPTGATYNYGYTF. The DNA for the CDR3 is TGCGCCAGCCATCCGACAGGGGCGACTTATAACTATGGCTACACCTTC. Drawing the rest from reference TRBV5-1 and TRBJ1-2, the complete variable domain is KAGVTQTPRYLIKTRGQQVTLSCSPISGHRSVSWYQQTPGQGLQFLFEYFSETQRNKGNFPGRFSGRQFSNSRSEMNVSTLELGDSALYLCASHPTGATYNYGYTFGSGTRLTVV.

This clonotype was picked up many times. One end of the junction is discordant with germline, which a read error may explain. The chain combines TRBV5-4 with TRBJ1-2, with D possibly TRBD1 on 5 matching bases. The germline V gene encodes CDR1 SGHNT and CDR2 YYREEE (reference sequence). The CDR3 has 12 residues. CDR3 loop: CASSIAGNGYTF. CDR3 coding DNA: TGCGCCAGCAGTATCGCAGGGAATGGCTACACCTTC.